The present T cell receptor (beta chain) was sequenced within a study of T cells after yellow fever vaccination. Germline V gene data show CDR1 as SGHRS and CDR2 as YFSETQ. Trimming left V 2 bases short and J 12 bases short, with 15 bases between. This CDR3 comprises 13 residues. This clonotype has just a few counts. TCRdb ran MiXCR on the 5' RACE reads and lists one entry per CDR3 protein. The sample lists approximately 160,000 distinct CDR3 sequences, 5.5% to 8% occurring once. This chain joins TRBV5-1 and TRBJ2-4, with D possibly being TRBD1 or TRBD2 (5 bases each). Sequenced material: CD4+ T cells sorted from PBMCs, taken on the day of the first yellow fever vaccination. The clonotype originates from a man aged 18 to 30 who received the YFV17D yellow fever vaccine. As DNA, the CDR3 is TGCGCCAGCAGCTTAGATATCGGGGCGGGTCAGTACTTC. Its protein is CASSLDIGAGQYF.